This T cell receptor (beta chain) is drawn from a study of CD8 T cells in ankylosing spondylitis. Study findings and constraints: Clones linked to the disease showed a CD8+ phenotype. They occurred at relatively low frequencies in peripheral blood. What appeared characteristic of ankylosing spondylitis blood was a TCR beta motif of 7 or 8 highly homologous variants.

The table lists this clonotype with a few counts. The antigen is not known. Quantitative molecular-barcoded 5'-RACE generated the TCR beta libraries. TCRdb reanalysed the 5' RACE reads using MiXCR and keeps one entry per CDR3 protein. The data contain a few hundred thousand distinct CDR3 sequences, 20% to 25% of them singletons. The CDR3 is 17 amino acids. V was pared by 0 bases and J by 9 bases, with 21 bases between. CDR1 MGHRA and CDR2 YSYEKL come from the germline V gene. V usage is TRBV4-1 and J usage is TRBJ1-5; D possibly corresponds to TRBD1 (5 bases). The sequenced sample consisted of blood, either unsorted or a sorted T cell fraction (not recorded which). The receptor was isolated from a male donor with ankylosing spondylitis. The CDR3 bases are TGCGCCAGCAGCCAAGAGGCCGGGGCCAGGGTCATAAGGCCCCAGCATTTT. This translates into CASSQEAGARVIRPQHF.